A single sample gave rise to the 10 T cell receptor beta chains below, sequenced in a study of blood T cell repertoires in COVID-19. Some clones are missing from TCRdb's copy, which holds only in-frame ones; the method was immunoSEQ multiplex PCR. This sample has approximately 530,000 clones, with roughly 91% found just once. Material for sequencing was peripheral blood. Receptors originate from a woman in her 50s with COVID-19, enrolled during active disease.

CDR3 amino acids: CASSVGRGGNYGYTF. CDR3 DNA: TGTGCCAGCAGCGTAGGACGGGGGGGTAACTATGGCTACACCTTC. The genes are TRBV9 and TRBJ1-2; the D gene is possibly TRBD1 (5 bases). Germline V gene sequence: CDR1 SGDLS, CDR2 YYNGEE. V was clipped by 0 bases and J by 1 base, with 10 bases between them. This CDR3 is 15 amino acids long.

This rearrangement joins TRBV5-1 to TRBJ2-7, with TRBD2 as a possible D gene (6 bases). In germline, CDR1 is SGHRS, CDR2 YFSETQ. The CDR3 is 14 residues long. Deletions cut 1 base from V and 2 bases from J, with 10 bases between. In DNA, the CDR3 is TGCGCCAGCAGCTTGACGGGGGACCCCTACGAGCAGTACTTC. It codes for CASSLTGDPYEQYF.

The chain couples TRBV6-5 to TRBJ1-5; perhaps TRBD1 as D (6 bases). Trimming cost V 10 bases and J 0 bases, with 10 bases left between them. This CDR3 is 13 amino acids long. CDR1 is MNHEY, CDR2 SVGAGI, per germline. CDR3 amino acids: CAIRTVSNQPQHF. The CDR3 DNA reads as TGTGCCATCCGGACAGTTAGCAATCAGCCCCAGCATTTT.

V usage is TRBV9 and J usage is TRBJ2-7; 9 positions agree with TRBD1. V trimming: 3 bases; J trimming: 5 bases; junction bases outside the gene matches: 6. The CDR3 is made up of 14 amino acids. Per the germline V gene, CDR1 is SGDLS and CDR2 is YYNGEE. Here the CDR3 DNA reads TGTGCCAGCAGCGGTGGACAGGGGAGCCACGAGCAGTACTTC. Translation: CASSGGQGSHEQYF.

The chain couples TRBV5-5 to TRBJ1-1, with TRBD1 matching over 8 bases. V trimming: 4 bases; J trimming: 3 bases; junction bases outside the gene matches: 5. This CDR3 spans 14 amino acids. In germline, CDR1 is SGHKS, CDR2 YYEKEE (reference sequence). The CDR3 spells CASSITGGDTEAFF. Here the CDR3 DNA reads TGTGCCAGCAGCATAACAGGGGGGGACACTGAAGCTTTCTTT.

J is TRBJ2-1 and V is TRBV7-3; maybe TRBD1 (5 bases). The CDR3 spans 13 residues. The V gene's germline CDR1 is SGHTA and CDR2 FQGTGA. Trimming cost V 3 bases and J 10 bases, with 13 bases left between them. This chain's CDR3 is CASSLPQGGEQFF. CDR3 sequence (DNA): TGTGCCAGCAGCTTGCCCCAGGGTGGGGAGCAGTTCTTC.

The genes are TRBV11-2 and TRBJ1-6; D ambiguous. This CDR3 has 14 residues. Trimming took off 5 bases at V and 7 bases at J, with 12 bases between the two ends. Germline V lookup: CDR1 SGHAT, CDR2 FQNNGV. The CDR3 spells CASSLLAANSPLHF. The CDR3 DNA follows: TGTGCCAGCAGCCTCCTTGCGGCCAATTCACCCCTCCACTTT.

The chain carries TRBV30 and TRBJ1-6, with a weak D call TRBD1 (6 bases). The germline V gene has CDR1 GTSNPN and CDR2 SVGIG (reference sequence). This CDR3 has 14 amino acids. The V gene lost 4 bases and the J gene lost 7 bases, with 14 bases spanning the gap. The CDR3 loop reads CAWKDTGWNSPLHF. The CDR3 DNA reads TGTGCCTGGAAAGATACAGGGTGGAATTCACCCCTCCACTTT.

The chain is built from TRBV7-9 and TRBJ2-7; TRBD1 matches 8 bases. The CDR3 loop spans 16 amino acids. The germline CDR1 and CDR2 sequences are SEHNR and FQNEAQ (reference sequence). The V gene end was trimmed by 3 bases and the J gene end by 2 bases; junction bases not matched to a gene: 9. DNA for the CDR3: TGTGCCAGCAGCTTCTTCATCCGGGACAGGACCTACGAGCAGTACTTC. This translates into CASSFFIRDRTYEQYF.

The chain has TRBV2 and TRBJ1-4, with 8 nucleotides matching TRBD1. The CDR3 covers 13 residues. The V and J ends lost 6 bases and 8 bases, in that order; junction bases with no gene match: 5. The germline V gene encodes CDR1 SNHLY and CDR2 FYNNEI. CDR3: CASRDRVEEKLFF. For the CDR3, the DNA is TGTGCCAGCAGGGACAGGGTAGAAGAAAAACTGTTTTTT.